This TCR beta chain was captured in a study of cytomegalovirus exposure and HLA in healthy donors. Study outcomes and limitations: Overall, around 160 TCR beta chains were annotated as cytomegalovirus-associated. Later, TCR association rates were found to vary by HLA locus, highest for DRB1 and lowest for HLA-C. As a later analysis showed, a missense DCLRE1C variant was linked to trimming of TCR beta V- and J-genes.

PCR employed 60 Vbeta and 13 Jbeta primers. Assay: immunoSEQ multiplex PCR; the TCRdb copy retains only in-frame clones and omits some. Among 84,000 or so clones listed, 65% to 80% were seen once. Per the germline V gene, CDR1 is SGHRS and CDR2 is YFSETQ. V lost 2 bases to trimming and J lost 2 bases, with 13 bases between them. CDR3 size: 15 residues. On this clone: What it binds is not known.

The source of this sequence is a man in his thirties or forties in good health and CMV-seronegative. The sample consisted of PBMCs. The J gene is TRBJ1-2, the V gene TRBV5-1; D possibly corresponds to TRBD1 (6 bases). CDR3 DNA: TGCGCCAGCAGCTTTAACAGGGAATCCAACTATGGCTACACCTTC. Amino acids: CASSFNRESNYGYTF.